This section outlines one TCR beta chain sequence together with its context. The CDR3 is made up of 16 amino acids. V gave up 0 bases and J gave up 0 bases, with 9 bases separating them. Germline V gene lookup returns CDR1 MGHRA and CDR2 YSYEKL. These data originate in a study of glioma-infiltrating T cells after dendritic cell vaccination. Looking at the study overall: Between about 2002 and 2012, patients got autologous tumor lysate-pulsed dendritic cell vaccines.

The PCR used 60 V beta and 13 J beta primers. Measured with immunoSEQ multiplex PCR; TCRdb has only the in-frame clones, and not every one. Among around 96,000 clones listed, around three quarters were seen once. The origin of this receptor is a human donor with glioblastoma. The rearrangement joins TRBV4-1 to TRBJ2-1; a weak D match, TRBD2 (5 bases). The input for sequencing was blood, taken before dendritic cell vaccination. CDR3 in amino acids: CASSQDAGISYNEQFF. CDR3 DNA: TGCGCCAGCAGCCAAGATGCGGGCATCTCCTACAATGAGCAGTTCTTC.